The rows below give T cell receptor beta chains drawn from one sample of a study of cytotoxic CD8 clonotypes in ibrutinib-treated CLL. Clones were read by immunoSEQ multiplex PCR, and TCRdb kept only the in-frame ones, dropping some. Of 95,000 to 100,000 clones listed, 70% to 85% were seen once; the top ten hold about 33%. The source was PBMCs, collected after 12 months of ibrutinib treatment. The receptor source for this set is a human donor with chronic lymphocytic leukemia. Both conserved end residues are trimmed from each CDR3.

TRBJ2-5,TRBV7-8,ASSLAASGVIQLQETQY
TRBJ1-1,TRBV4-1,ASSQWGYGGTGEAF
TRBJ1-1,TRBV5-6,AGRYRGRDTEAF
TRBJ2-3,TRBV28,ASSLASGGDTQY
TRBJ2-2,TRBV18,ASSPIHISNTGELF
TRBJ2-1,TRBV7-2,ASRGAYNEQF
TRBJ1-1,TRBV7-2,ASRRDTMNTEAF
TRBJ1-2,TRBV5-1,ASSPDGTLNSYGYT
TRBJ1-6,TRBV12-5,ASGLGGGASKYSPLH
TRBJ1-2,TRBV7-9,ASSSKNRGHGYT
TRBJ1-6,TRBV18,ASSIQTGHRAGYSPLH
TRBJ1-1,TRBV29-1,SAGMGGTEAF
TRBJ2-5,TRBV27,ASSDAGTGRAETQY
TRBJ2-1,TRBV25-1,ASSEPYNEQF
TRBJ1-2,TRBV10-1,ASSEWGYGYT
TRBJ2-1,TRBV29-1,SVDRGASSYNEQF
TRBJ2-5,TRBV27,ASSLNPDGTQY
TRBJ2-1,TRBV5-1,ASSLSTNNEQF
TRBJ2-3,TRBV6-1,ASSHQGWSTDTQY
TRBJ2-7,TRBV5-1,ASSLISGISSEQY
TRBJ2-3,TRBV7-6,ASSFYSRNTDTQY
TRBJ2-1,TRBV9,ASSAGTSGTNEQF
TRBJ1-6,TRBV18,ASSPFTGDSPLH